A single sample is the source of the 27 T cell receptor beta chains below, sequenced in a study of T cell repertoires in cytomegalovirus infection. TCRdb re-derived calls from the reads in MiXCR, one entry per CDR3 protein. The sample holds more than 200,000 distinct CDR3 sequences, roughly 9.1% seen once. Sequenced sample: PBMCs. The receptors stem from a human donor in good health (CMV status not recorded). Some clones in this sample may be carry-over from other donors' samples.

This clonotype was seen a handful of times. This chain uses TRBV9 with TRBJ2-5, with 10 bases identical to TRBD2. The CDR3 length is 15 residues. Germline CDR1 and CDR2: SGDLS and YYNGEE. V lost 2 bases, J lost 4 bases, and 5 bases stayed unmatched. DNA of the CDR3: TGTGCCAGCAGCGTGGGGACTAGCGCCATAGAGACCCAGTACTTC. Protein product: CASSVGTSAIETQYF. The complete variable domain, with remaining parts taken from reference TRBV9 and TRBJ2-5, reads DSGVTQTPKHLITATGQRVTLRCSPRSGDLSVYWYQQSLDQGLQFLIQYYNGEERAKGNILERFSAQQFPDLHSELNLSSLELGDSALYFCASSVGTSAIETQYFGPGTRLLVL.

V usage is TRBV12-3 or TRBV12-4 and J usage is TRBJ2-1; a possible D gene is TRBD2 (5 bases). Trimming removed 1 base from V and 9 bases from J, with 10 bases in between. CDR3 length: 13 residues. The CDR3 nucleotides are TGTGCCAGCAGTTTAGGGCCTAGCACTGAGCAGTTCTTC. It encodes CASSLGPSTEQFF.

This clonotype has a count of ten or more. The chain is built from TRBV7-2 and TRBJ1-5, with D possibly being TRBD1 (5 bases). Between the trimmed V and J ends, which lost 3 bases and 1 base, there was a span of 10 bases. Per the germline V gene, CDR1 is SGHTA and CDR2 is FQGNSA. The CDR3 has 15 amino acids. DNA for the CDR3: TGTGCCAGCAGCTTGGCAGGGTTCAGCAATCAGCCCCAGCATTTT. Translation gives CASSLAGFSNQPQHF.

This clonotype came up once. The rearrangement uses TRBV20-1 and TRBJ2-1, with D perhaps assigned TRBD1 or TRBD2 (6 bases each). Trimming removed 6 bases at V and 4 bases at J, with 16 bases between. Germline V lookup: CDR1 DFQATT, CDR2 SNEGSKA (reference sequence). The CDR3 totals 14 residues. The DNA of the CDR3 is TGCAGTGCCGCAGGGGTCAGCGGGTACAATGAGCAGTTCTTC. Translated, it gives CSAAGVSGYNEQFF.

This chain joins TRBV29-1 and TRBJ2-3; 11 bases agree with TRBD2. CDR1 and CDR2 from the germline V gene are SQVTM and ANQGSEA. This CDR3 region has 13 residues. V shed 7 bases and J 4 bases; nucleotides not matched to a gene: 4. CDR3 protein: CSGRGLAADTQYF. In DNA form, the CDR3 reads TGCAGCGGCAGGGGACTAGCGGCAGATACGCAGTATTTT.

This clonotype was detected ten times or more. J is TRBJ1-6 and V is TRBV7-2, with D possibly TRBD1 on 5 matching bases. The germline V gene encodes CDR1 SGHTA and CDR2 FQGNSA. This CDR3 has 13 amino acids. V was shortened by 10 bases and J by 7 bases, with 14 bases between the two germline ends. CDR3 in DNA: TGTGCCACCTTGGGGGGGATGAATTCACCCCTCCACTTT. This codes for CATLGGMNSPLHF.

This clonotype has at least ten counts. The chain is built from TRBV10-1 and TRBJ2-1; TRBD1 agrees at 11 bases. The CDR3 runs 16 residues. Germline CDR1 is WNHNN and CDR2 is SYGVQD (reference sequence). V lost 6 bases and J lost 8; bases outside the gene matches: 12. CDR3 DNA: TGCGCCAGCAGCCGGGGACAGGGGGTTTATGTGGATGAGCAGTTCTTC. This translates into CASSRGQGVYVDEQFF.

By share, this clonotype ranks as large (0.1 to 1%). The chain is built from TRBV7-2 and TRBJ2-7; D is perhaps TRBD1 (6 bases). Germline V gene lookup returns CDR1 SGHTA and CDR2 FQGNSA. V was clipped by 6 bases and J by 2 bases, with 11 bases between them. This CDR3 contains 13 residues. CDR3 loop: CASSMGTPYEQYF. CDR3 sequence (DNA): TGTGCCAGCAGTATGGGGACACCCTACGAGCAGTACTTC.

This clonotype was observed a few times. V and J are TRBV14 and TRBJ1-1; 9 bases map to TRBD1. V lost 0 bases and J lost 3; bases outside the gene matches: 8. This CDR3 spans 17 amino acids. CDR1 is SGHDN, CDR2 FVKESK, per germline. The CDR3 spells CASSQDLTDRGYTEAFF. The CDR3 nucleotides read TGTGCCAGCAGCCAAGATCTTACGGACAGGGGTTACACTGAAGCTTTCTTT.

This clonotype was found many times. The chain has TRBV18 and TRBJ2-2; 9 nucleotides match TRBD2. J lost 8 bases, V lost 3 bases, and 10 bases had no gene match. The CDR3 sequence is 16 residues long. Germline loops: CDR1 KGHSH, CDR2 LQKENI. The CDR3 spells CASSPGRLAVRGELFF. The CDR3, as DNA: TGTGCCAGCTCACCCGGGAGACTAGCGGTTCGTGGGGAGCTGTTTTTT.

This clonotype was observed at least ten times. The chain has TRBV7-2 and TRBJ2-1; a possible D gene is TRBD1 (7 bases). The V gene's germline CDR1 is SGHTA and CDR2 FQGNSA. V was shortened by 1 base and J by 8 bases, with 15 bases between the two germline ends. This CDR3 has 15 residues. CDR3 bases: TGTGCCAGCAGCTTAGGGTTCAGGGGGGATCATGAGCAGTTCTTC. This gives the protein CASSLGFRGDHEQFF. The variable domain in full, completed from reference TRBV7-2 and TRBJ2-1, reads GAGVSQSPSNKVTEKGKDVELRCDPISGHTALYWYRQSLGQGLEFLIYFQGNSAPDKSGLPSDRFSAERTGGSVSTLTIQRTQQEDSAVYLCASSLGFRGDHEQFFGPGTRLTVL.

There are a few counts of this clonotype. The chain combines TRBV5-6 with TRBJ2-7, with TRBD2 matching over 7 bases. Trimming took 4 bases from V and 3 from J; bases not matched to a gene: 7. The V gene's germline CDR1 is SGHDT and CDR2 YYEEEE. The CDR3 consists of 14 residues. The CDR3 is CASSSGAGLYEQYF. The CDR3 nucleotides are TGTGCCAGCAGCAGCGGGGCGGGGCTCTACGAGCAGTACTTC.

This clonotype was recorded at least ten times. The chain couples TRBV7-2 to TRBJ2-2, with D maybe TRBD2 (6 bases). Trimming removed 5 bases at V and 5 bases at J, with 18 bases between. The CDR3 covers 16 residues. From germline, CDR1 is SGHTA and CDR2 FQGNSA. The CDR3 is CASSPNTARGTGELFF. Written as DNA, the CDR3 is TGTGCCAGCAGCCCAAACACCGCTCGGGGGACCGGGGAGCTGTTTTTT.

This clonotype appeared many times. The V call is TRBV7-8, the J call TRBJ2-1; 8 nucleotides match TRBD2. The CDR3 sequence is 18 residues long. Germline CDR1 SGHVS, CDR2 FQNEAQ. The trim removed 2 bases at V and 6 bases at J, leaving 15 bases unmatched. CDR3 nucleotides: TGTGCCAGCAGCTTATATGGTAGCGGGGCGACTAATCCCAATGAGCAGTTCTTC. The encoded protein is CASSLYGSGATNPNEQFF.

There are many counts of this clonotype. This chain uses TRBV28 with TRBJ1-4; 9 bases line up with TRBD1. The CDR3 covers 18 residues. The V gene end was trimmed by 4 bases and the J gene end by 4 bases; junction bases not matched to a gene: 13. From germline, CDR1 is MDHEN and CDR2 SYDVKM. CDR3: CASSSLQGALGNNEKLFF. CDR3 coding DNA: TGTGCCAGCAGTTCATTACAGGGGGCTCTTGGCAATAATGAAAAACTGTTTTTT.

This clonotype was picked up many times. The chain is built from TRBV7-2 and TRBJ1-1, with unresolved D. CDR3 length: 13 residues. V was cut by 4 bases and J by 0 bases, with 6 bases left in between. Germline V gene lookup returns CDR1 SGHTA and CDR2 FQGNSA. CDR3 sequence reads: CASSYSMNTEAFF. CDR3 DNA: TGTGCCAGCAGCTATTCAATGAACACTGAAGCTTTCTTT.

This clonotype was observed at least ten times. This chain joins TRBV15 and TRBJ1-1; 7 bases align to TRBD1. This CDR3 comprises 16 residues. CDR1 is LNHNV and CDR2 is YYDKDF in the germline V gene (reference sequence). Trimming at V came to 1 base and at J to 5 bases, leaving 10 bases not matched to a gene. The CDR3 DNA sequence: TGTGCCACCAGCAGAGTCCCGACAGGGAGCAGGACTGAAGCTTTCTTT. This sequence encodes CATSRVPTGSRTEAFF. The full variable domain, rest sourced from reference TRBV15 and TRBJ1-1, is DAMVIQNPRYQVTQFGKPVTLSCSQTLNHNVMYWYQQKSSQAPKLLFHYYDKDFNNEADTPDNFQSRRPNTSFCFLDIRSPGLGDTAMYLCATSRVPTGSRTEAFFGQGTRLTVV.

This clonotype was counted a few times. The V gene is TRBV4-3, the J gene TRBJ2-2, with D perhaps TRBD1 (6 bases). The ends were cut back, 0 bases at V and 7 bases at J, with 15 bases in the middle. Germline CDR1 reads LGHNA; CDR2 reads YSLEER. The CDR3 loop spans 16 amino acids. The chain's CDR3 is CASSQDPMGAGGELFF. The CDR3 DNA is TGCGCCAGCAGCCAAGATCCAATGGGGGCCGGCGGGGAGCTGTTTTTT.

This clonotype was seen at least ten times. The chain combines TRBV7-2 with TRBJ1-1; D might be TRBD1 (6 bases). The ends were cut back, 1 base at V and 6 bases at J, with 18 bases in the middle. The CDR3 covers 16 residues. The germline V gene has CDR1 SGHTA and CDR2 FQGNSA. The CDR3 reads CASSLVVLGAPSEAFF. The CDR3 DNA reads TGTGCCAGCAGCTTAGTTGTACTGGGGGCGCCCTCTGAAGCTTTCTTT.

The V and J genes are TRBV7-2 and TRBJ1-2; D may be TRBD1 (5 bases). V lost 1 base and J 7 bases, leaving 10 bases between the germline ends. The CDR3 is made up of 13 amino acids. CDR1 is SGHTA and CDR2 is FQGNSA in the germline V gene. Here the CDR3 reads CASSLDRLGGYTF. CDR3 nucleotides: TGTGCCAGCAGCTTAGACAGGTTAGGTGGCTACACCTTC.

In its sample, this clonotype was seen many times. J is TRBJ2-3 and V is TRBV7-8; TRBD1 matches 7 bases. The CDR3 sequence is 15 residues long. Trimming took 5 bases from V and 6 from J; bases not matched to a gene: 11. Germline V gene sequence: CDR1 SGHVS, CDR2 FQNEAQ. CDR3 region: CASSLRQGQADTQYF. Written as DNA, the CDR3 is TGTGCCAGCAGCCTAAGACAGGGCCAGGCGGATACGCAGTATTTT. The variable domain in full, with the rest retrieved from reference TRBV7-8 and TRBJ2-3, is GAGVSQSPRYKVAKRGQDVALRCDPISGHVSLFWYQQALGQGPEFLTYFQNEAQLDKSGLPSDRFFAERPEGSVSTLKIQRTQQEDSAVYLCASSLRQGQADTQYFGPGTRLTVL.

CDR3: CASSWAGGEYGYTF. In DNA, the CDR3 is TGTGCCAGCAGTTGGGCGGGGGGCGAGTATGGCTACACCTTC. V usage is TRBV28 and J usage is TRBJ1-2, with a tentative D call TRBD1 (6 bases). The length of the CDR3 is 14 residues. The V and J ends lost 4 bases and 5 bases respectively, with 14 bases between them. Germline CDR1 reads MDHEN; CDR2 reads SYDVKM.

This clonotype appeared many times. Likely a read error: the CDR3 ends without its conserved phenylalanine or tryptophan. Because the CDR3's place on the DNA is in doubt, the DNA is left out and the CDR3 is given as listed by TCRdb. CDR3 residues: CASSEPGQGIL. The rearrangement uses TRBV2 and TRBJ2-7; TRBD1 is the table's D call and was not checked against the DNA. Germline V gene data show CDR1 as SNHLY and CDR2 as FYNNEI. The CDR3 spans 11 residues, counting both ends.

This clonotype was found many times. V gene TRBV7-2 combines with J gene TRBJ1-3; a possible D gene is TRBD1 (5 bases). The V and J ends lost 5 bases and 4 bases respectively, with 12 bases between them. Germline loops: CDR1 SGHTA, CDR2 FQGNSA. This CDR3 comprises 14 residues. CDR3: CASSPRGRGNTIYF. CDR3 coding DNA: TGTGCCAGCAGCCCCCGGGGGAGAGGAAACACCATATATTTT.

CDR3: CASSGGTKRVLTF. The CDR3 DNA follows: TGTGCCAGCAGTGGCGGGACTAAGAGGGTACTGACTTTC. The chain combines TRBV28 with TRBJ2-6; 7 bases fit TRBD2. The J segment lost 16 bases and the V segment lost 5 bases, leaving 11 bases of the junction unmatched. The V gene's germline CDR1 is MDHEN and CDR2 SYDVKM. This CDR3 is built from 13 residues.

This clonotype has a count of ten or more. DNA for the CDR3: TGTGCCAGCAGCTTACCCGCCAGGGCCGGGTCAGATACGCAGTATTTT. This codes for CASSLPARAGSDTQYF. This sequence joins TRBV7-2 and TRBJ2-3; D may be TRBD1 (5 bases). The CDR3 is 16 residues long. Germline V gives CDR1 SGHTA, CDR2 FQGNSA. V was pared by 2 bases and J by 4 bases, with 16 bases between.

Ten or more counts support this clonotype. V and J are TRBV7-2 and TRBJ1-5; D gene ambiguous. Trimming cost V 0 bases and J 5 bases, with 11 bases left between them. This CDR3 comprises 15 residues. Germline V gene lookup returns CDR1 SGHTA and CDR2 FQGNSA. The CDR3 here is CASSLAGPVDQPQHF. In nucleotides, the CDR3 is TGTGCCAGCAGCTTAGCGGGTCCAGTTGATCAGCCCCAGCATTTT.